The rows below give T cell receptor beta chains drawn from one sample of a study of blood T cell repertoires in COVID-19. TCRdb's table, derived via immunoSEQ multiplex PCR, lists solely in-frame clones and lacks some. The data contain about 40,000 clones, around four fifths of them singletons. The specimen sequenced was peripheral blood. The source is a man between 45 and 60 years old with active COVID-19. Each CDR3 is given with its conserved first and last residue. A D gene is named only where the DNA matches it firmly. Only part of the rows carry a size: once, few, many, or a class if the clone is expanded.

D gene	clone size	V gene	J gene	CDR3 DNA	CDR3 protein
NA	NA	TRBV28	TRBJ1-5	TGTGCCAGCAGTTATGGGGGGGTTCAGCCCCAGCATTTT	CASSYGGVQPQHF
NA	NA	TRBV6-1	TRBJ2-7	TGTGCCAGCAGTGAAGCGGCAGGGGGGAGCTACGAGCAGTACTTC	CASSEAAGGSYEQYF
TRBD2	NA	TRBV5-1	TRBJ2-1	TGCGCCAGCAGCTTAGGGATAGCGGGAGGGGCTGAGCAGTTCTTC	CASSLGIAGGAEQFF
NA	NA	TRBV3-1/TRBV3-2	TRBJ2-3	TGTGCCAGCAGCCAAGAGGCGGGTACCCGCACAGATACGCAGTATTTT	CASSQEAGTRTDTQYF
NA	NA	TRBV30	TRBJ2-7	TGTGCCTGGAGTTTAACCGGGACTGGGGGCTACGAGCAGTACTTC	CAWSLTGTGGYEQYF
TRBD1	once	TRBV3-1/TRBV3-2	TRBJ1-6	TGTGCCAGCAGCCTAGGGGGCGGGAATTCACCCCTCCACTTT	CASSLGGGNSPLHF
NA	NA	TRBV5-4	TRBJ2-5	TGTGCCAGCAGCTTGGTGGCAGGGCGGAAAGAGACCCAGTACTTC	CASSLVAGRKETQYF
NA	NA	TRBV30	TRBJ1-6	TGTGCCTGGAGTCTAGGGGGTTCACCCCTCCACTTT	CAWSLGGSPLHF
NA	NA	TRBV10-3	TRBJ2-3	TGTGCCAACGGACAGTCTAGCACAGATACGCAGTATTTT	CANGQSSTDTQYF
TRBD2	NA	TRBV7-2	TRBJ2-3	TGTGCCAGCAGCTTCGCCCCTAGCGGGGGGGGGACAGATACGCAGTATTTT	CASSFAPSGGGTDTQYF
NA	NA	TRBV11-3	TRBJ2-3	TGTGCCAGCAGCTTAGGAGTGGTTAGCACAGATACGCAGTATTTT	CASSLGVVSTDTQYF
NA	NA	TRBV27	TRBJ1-2	TGTGCCAGCAGTTTATCAGACAGTTCCAACTATGGCTACACCTTC	CASSLSDSSNYGYTF
TRBD1	NA	TRBV5-6	TRBJ1-1	TGTGCCAGCAGCTTGGCCCAGGGGGTCATGAACACTGAAGCTTTCTTT	CASSLAQGVMNTEAFF
TRBD1	once	TRBV7-6	TRBJ1-4	TGTGCCAGCAGCTTCCTAGACGGACAGGGTGAAAAACTGTTTTTT	CASSFLDGQGEKLFF
TRBD2	NA	TRBV18	TRBJ2-2	TGTGCCAGCTCAGCGGGGGCGAACACCGGGGAGCTGTTTTTT	CASSAGANTGELFF
NA	NA	TRBV11-2	TRBJ2-7	TGTGCCAGCAGACCCCCGGGGAGGACCTACGAGCAGTACTTC	CASRPPGRTYEQYF
NA	NA	TRBV7-3	TRBJ2-2	TGTGCCAGCAGCTTATATGTGAACACCGGGGAGCTGTTTTTT	CASSLYVNTGELFF
NA	NA	TRBV14	TRBJ2-1	TGTGCCAGCAGCCAAGCCCTACCAGGATACAATGAGCAGTTCTTC	CASSQALPGYNEQFF